Sequencing of this T cell receptor (beta chain) was carried out in a study of neoadjuvant anti-PD-1 for oral cavity cancer. Measured with immunoSEQ multiplex PCR; TCRdb has only the in-frame clones, and not every one. Of 8,000 or so clones listed, approximately 62% are singletons. This clone was counted once. The antigen is undetermined. Study-level results: TCR analyses covered only a few patients per response group.

Time point here: after neoadjuvant nivolumab, at surgical resection. The germline CDR1 and CDR2 sequences are SNHLY and FYNNEI. The CDR3 sequence is 13 residues long. V dropped 1 base and J dropped 2 bases, with 5 bases sitting between them. Source: PBMCs, taken after nivolumab (anti-PD-1) treatment. The origin of this receptor is a person aged 40 to 85 with oral cavity squamous cell carcinoma. This chain connects TRBV2 to TRBJ1-2, with a possible D match to TRBD1 (5 bases). CDR3 nucleotides: TGTGCCAGCAGTGAAGGGGGGAACTATGGCTACACCTTC. Its translation: CASSEGGNYGYTF.